Below, one T cell receptor beta chain is given with its context. The CDR3 sequence is 16 residues long. V was clipped by 5 bases and J by 5 bases; unmatched bases: 11. Per germline, CDR1 SGHNT and CDR2 YENEEA. This sample is drawn from a study of technical replicates of blood from a handful of donors. The data were produced by immunoSEQ multiplex PCR, yet TCRdb's version contains in-frame clones alone and is incomplete. This table holds 65,000 to 80,000 clones, approximately 96% found once. The clonotype comes from a human donor in good health. Sequenced sample: T cells isolated from PBMCs. The chain couples TRBV11-3 to TRBJ2-3; 9 positions agree with TRBD1. The CDR3 DNA reads as TGTGCCAGCAGCAAGAAAGGGGACAGGGTAGGAGATACGCAGTATTTT. Protein: CASSKKGDRVGDTQYF.